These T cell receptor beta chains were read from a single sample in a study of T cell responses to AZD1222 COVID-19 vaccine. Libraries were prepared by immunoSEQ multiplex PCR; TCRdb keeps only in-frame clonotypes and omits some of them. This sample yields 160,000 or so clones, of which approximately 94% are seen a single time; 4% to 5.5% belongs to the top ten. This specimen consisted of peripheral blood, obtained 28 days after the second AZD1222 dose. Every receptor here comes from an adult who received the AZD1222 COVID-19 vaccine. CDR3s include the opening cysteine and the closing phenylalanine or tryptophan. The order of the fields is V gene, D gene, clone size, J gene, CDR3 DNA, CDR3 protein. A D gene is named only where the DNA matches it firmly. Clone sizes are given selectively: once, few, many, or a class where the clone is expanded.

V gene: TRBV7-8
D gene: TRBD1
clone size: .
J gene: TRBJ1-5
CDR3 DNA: TGTGCCAGCAGCTTGGGACAGGGTTATCAGCCCCAGCATTTT
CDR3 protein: CASSLGQGYQPQHF

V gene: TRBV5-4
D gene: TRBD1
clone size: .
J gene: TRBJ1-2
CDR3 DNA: TGTGCCAGCAGCCCACAGGGGAACTATGGCTACACCTTC
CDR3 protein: CASSPQGNYGYTF

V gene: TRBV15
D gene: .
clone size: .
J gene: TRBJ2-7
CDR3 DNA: TGTGCCACCAGCAGAGCGGGGCGGGATTCCTACGAGCAGTACTTC
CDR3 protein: CATSRAGRDSYEQYF

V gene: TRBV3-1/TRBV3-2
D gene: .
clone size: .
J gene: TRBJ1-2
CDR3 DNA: TGTGCCAGCAGCCCCTCAGCGGGACATACCCTATATGGCTACACCTTC
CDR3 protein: CASSPSAGHTLYGYTF

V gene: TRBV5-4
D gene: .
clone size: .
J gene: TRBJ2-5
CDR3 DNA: TGTGCCAGCAGCTTGAGTCCAGCGGTGCAAGAGACCCAGTACTTC
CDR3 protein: CASSLSPAVQETQYF

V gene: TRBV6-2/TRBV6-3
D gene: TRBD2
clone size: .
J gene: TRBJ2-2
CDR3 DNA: TGTGCCAGCAGTTACAAGCGGGGGCTCACCGGGGAGCTGTTTTTT
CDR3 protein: CASSYKRGLTGELFF

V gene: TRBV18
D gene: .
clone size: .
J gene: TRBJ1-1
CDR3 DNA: TGTGCCAGCTCACCTCAGGAGGGAAAAGCTTTCTTT
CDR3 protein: CASSPQEGKAFF

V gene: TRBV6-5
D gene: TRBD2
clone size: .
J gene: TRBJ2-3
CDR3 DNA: TGTGCCAGCATCCCGGGAGGAGGCACAGATACGCAGTATTTT
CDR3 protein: CASIPGGGTDTQYF

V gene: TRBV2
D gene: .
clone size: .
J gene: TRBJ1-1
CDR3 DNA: TGTGCCAGCAGTGACAACAGATTGAACACTGAAGCTTTCTTT
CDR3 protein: CASSDNRLNTEAFF

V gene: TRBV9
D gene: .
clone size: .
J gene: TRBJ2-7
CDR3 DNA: TGTGCCAGCAGCGTAGCCGGGACGCCCCCCTACGAGCAGTACTTC
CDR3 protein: CASSVAGTPPYEQYF

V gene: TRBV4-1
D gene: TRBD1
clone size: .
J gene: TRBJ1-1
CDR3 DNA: TGCGCCAGCAGCCGTTTTCAGGGGGGCAGGAACACTGAAGCTTTCTTT
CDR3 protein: CASSRFQGGRNTEAFF

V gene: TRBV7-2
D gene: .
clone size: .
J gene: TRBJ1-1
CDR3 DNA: TGTGCCAGCAGCTTAAGGGAACTCGGTGGGGGTATGACTGAAGCTTTCTTT
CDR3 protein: CASSLRELGGGMTEAFF

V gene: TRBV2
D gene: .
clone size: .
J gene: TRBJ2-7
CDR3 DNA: TGTGCCAGCAGTGTTCTTATCGAGCAGTACTTC
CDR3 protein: CASSVLIEQYF

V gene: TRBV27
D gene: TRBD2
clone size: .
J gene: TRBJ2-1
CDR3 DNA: TGTGCCACCGCGAGGTGGGAGGGCCGCAATGAGCAGTTCTTC
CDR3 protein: CATARWEGRNEQFF

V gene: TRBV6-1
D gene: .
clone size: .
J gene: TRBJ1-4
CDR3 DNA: TGTGCCAGCAGTGAATGGGCCCGGTTTGAAATTTTT
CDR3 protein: CASSEWARFEIF

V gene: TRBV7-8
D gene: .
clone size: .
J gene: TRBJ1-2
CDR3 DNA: TGTGCCAGCAGCTCAGGATCCCCAGGCGGCTACACCTTC
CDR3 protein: CASSSGSPGGYTF

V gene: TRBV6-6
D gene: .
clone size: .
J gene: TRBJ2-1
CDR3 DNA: TGTGCCAGCAGTCCCCCAGGGCTAGCGTCCTACAATGAGCAGTTCTTC
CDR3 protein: CASSPPGLASYNEQFF

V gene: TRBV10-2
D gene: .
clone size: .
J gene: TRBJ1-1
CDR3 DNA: TGCGCCAGCGCCGTAGGGGCTGAAGCTTTCTTT
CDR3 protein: CASAVGAEAFF

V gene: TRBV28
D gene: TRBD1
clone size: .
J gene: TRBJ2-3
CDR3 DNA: TGTGCCAGCAGTCTAGTGACAGGGGGAATAGATACGCAGTATTTT
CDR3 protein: CASSLVTGGIDTQYF

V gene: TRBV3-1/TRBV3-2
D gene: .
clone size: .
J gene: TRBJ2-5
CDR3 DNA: TGTGCCAGCAGCCAAGTAACTGTCCTCGCCGGGACCCAGTACTTC
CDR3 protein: CASSQVTVLAGTQYF

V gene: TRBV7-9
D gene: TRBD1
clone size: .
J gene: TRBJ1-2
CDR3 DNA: TGTGCCAGCAACCACAGGGGGCGAGGTGGCTACACCTTC
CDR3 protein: CASNHRGRGGYTF

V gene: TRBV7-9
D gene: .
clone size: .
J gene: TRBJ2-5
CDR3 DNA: TGTGCCAGCAGCTTAGTAGGTCAAAAGGTGACCCAGTACTTC
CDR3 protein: CASSLVGQKVTQYF

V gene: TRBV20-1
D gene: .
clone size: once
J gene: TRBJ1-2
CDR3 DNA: TGCAGTGCTAGAGACGACTATGGCTACACCTTC
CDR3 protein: CSARDDYGYTF

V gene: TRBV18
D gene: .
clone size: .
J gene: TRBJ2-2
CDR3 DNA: TGTGCCAGCTCACCCAATAGAGTCGGTGGGACCGGGGAGCTGTTTTTT
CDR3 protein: CASSPNRVGGTGELFF

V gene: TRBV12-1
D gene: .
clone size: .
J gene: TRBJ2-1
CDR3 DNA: TGTGCCAGCAGCCCCCCCCGCGGGAGGGCAGGAAATGAGCAGTTCTTC
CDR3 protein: CASSPPRGRAGNEQFF

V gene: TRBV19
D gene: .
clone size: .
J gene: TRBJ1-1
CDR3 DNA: TGTGCCAGTAGTGCGGACGGCAAAGAAGCTTTCTTT
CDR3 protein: CASSADGKEAFF

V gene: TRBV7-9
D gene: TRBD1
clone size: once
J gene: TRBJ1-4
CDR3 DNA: TGTGCCAGCAGTTCCGGGACAGGGAATAATGAAAAACTGTTTTTT
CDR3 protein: CASSSGTGNNEKLFF

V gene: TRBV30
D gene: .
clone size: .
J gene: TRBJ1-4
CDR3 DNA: TGTGCCTGGATTGAACAGGGTAATGAAAAACTGTTTTTT
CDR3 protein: CAWIEQGNEKLFF

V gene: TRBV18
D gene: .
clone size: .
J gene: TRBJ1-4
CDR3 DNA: TGTGCCAGCTCACCCGGGGCAGGGAATGAAAAACTGTTTTTT
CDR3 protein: CASSPGAGNEKLFF

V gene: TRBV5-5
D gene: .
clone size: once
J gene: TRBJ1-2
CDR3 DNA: TGTGCCAGCAGCATGGGACTGTGGGACTATGGCTACACCTTC
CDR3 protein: CASSMGLWDYGYTF

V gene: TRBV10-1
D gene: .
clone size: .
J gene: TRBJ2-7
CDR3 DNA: TGCGCCAGCAGTGTCTCCCCGGGGCCCTACGAGCAGTACTTC
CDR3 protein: CASSVSPGPYEQYF

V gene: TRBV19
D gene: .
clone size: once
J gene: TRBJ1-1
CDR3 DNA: TGTGCCAGTAGTCCCCAGACCCTGGGGAACACTGAAGCTTTCTTT
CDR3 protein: CASSPQTLGNTEAFF

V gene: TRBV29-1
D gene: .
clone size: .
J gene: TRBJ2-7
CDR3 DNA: TGCAGCGTCCAAAGGGACAATTACGAGCAGTACTTC
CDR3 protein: CSVQRDNYEQYF

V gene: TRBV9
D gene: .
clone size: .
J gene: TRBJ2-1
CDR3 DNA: TGTGCCAGCAGCCTGAGCGGGCCGTCCTACAATGAGCAGTTCTTC
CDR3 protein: CASSLSGPSYNEQFF

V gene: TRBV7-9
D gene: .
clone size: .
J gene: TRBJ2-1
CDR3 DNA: TGTGCCAGCAGACGAGGGGGTACCGGCTACAATGAGCAGTTCTTC
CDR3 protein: CASRRGGTGYNEQFF